This T cell receptor beta chain was recorded in a study of T-cell reconstitution after alpha-beta-depleted transplantation in children. This clonotype was found many times. Its specificity is unknown. Unique molecular identifiers were incorporated when the TCRbeta library was constructed. TCRdb analysed the PCR reads with MiXCR anew, one entry per CDR3 protein. This table has about 490,000 distinct CDR3 sequences, about 10% appearing once. Overall study findings and caveats: When one year had passed after transplant, most T-cell counts and diversity came from newly produced T cells. Recipient T cells and thymic progenitors that survived were the source of the high TCRbeta diversity seen at day 60 in some patients.

Trimming shortened V by 3 bases and J by 4 bases, and 9 bases separated the two germline ends. Germline CDR1 MNHNS, CDR2 SASEGT. The CDR3 is 13 amino acids. This rearrangement joins TRBV6-1 to TRBJ1-2; tentatively, D is TRBD1 (5 bases). The material was PBMCs, obtained before TCRalphabeta/CD19-depleted stem cell transplant. The clonotype was recovered from a child aged 2 to 10 with inherited bone marrow failure, due to receive a stem cell transplant. Written as DNA, the CDR3 is TGTGCCAGCAGTGAGTGGCAGGGCTATGGCTACACCTTC. Translated, it gives CASSEWQGYGYTF.